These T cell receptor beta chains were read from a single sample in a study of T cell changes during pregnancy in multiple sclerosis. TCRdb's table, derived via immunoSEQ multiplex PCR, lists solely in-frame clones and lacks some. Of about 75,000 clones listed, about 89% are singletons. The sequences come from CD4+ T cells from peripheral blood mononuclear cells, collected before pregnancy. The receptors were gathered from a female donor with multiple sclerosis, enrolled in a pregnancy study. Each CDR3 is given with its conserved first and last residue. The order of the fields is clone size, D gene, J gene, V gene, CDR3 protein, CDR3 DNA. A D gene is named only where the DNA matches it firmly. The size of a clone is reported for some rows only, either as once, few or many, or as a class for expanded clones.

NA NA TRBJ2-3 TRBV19 CASSMQGVTDTQYF TGTGCCAGTAGTATGCAGGGTGTCACAGATACGCAGTATTTT
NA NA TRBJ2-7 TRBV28 CASGISVYEQYF TGTGCCAGCGGGATTAGCGTCTACGAGCAGTACTTC
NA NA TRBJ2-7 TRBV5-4 CASSFLNEQYF TGTGCCAGCAGCTTCCTAAACGAGCAGTACTTC
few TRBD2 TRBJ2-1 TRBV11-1 CASRASGRAGEQFF TGTGCCAGCAGAGCTAGCGGGAGGGCGGGTGAGCAGTTCTTC
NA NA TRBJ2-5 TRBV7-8 CASSFRGIETQYF TGTGCCAGCAGCTTTAGAGGGATAGAGACCCAGTACTTC
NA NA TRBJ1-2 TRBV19 CASSIGRAHLNYGYTF TGTGCCAGTAGTATAGGGAGGGCGCACCTTAACTATGGCTACACCTTC
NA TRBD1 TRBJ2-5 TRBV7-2 CASSIDRGQETQYF TGTGCCAGCAGCATCGACAGGGGGCAAGAGACCCAGTACTTC
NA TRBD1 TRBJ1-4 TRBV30 CAWSRGQATNEKLFF TGTGCCTGGAGCCGTGGACAGGCAACTAATGAAAAACTGTTTTTT
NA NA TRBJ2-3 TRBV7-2 CASSLAPGRGTDTQYF TGTGCCAGCAGCTTAGCCCCCGGGAGAGGCACAGATACGCAGTATTTT
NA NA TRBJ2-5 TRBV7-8 CASSPHRVRETQYF TGTGCCAGCAGCCCCCACAGGGTACGGGAGACCCAGTACTTC
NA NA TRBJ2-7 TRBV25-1 CASVGHRGTEQYF TGTGCCAGCGTTGGGCACCGGGGGACCGAGCAGTACTTC
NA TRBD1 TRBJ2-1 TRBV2 CACGQGEYNEQFF TGTGCCTGCGGACAGGGAGAATACAATGAGCAGTTCTTC
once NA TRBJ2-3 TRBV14 CASSLDLVGDTQYF TGTGCCAGCAGCCTCGACTTAGTCGGAGATACGCAGTATTTT
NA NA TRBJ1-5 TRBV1 CTSSQDLVDSNQPQHF TGCACCAGCAGCCAAGATCTTGTAGATAGCAATCAGCCCCAGCATTTT
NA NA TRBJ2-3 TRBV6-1 CASSENTASTDTQYF TGTGCCAGCAGTGAAAACACAGCTAGCACAGATACGCAGTATTTT
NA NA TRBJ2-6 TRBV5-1 CASSLGRTGANVLTF TGCGCCAGCAGCTTGGGGAGAACTGGGGCCAACGTCCTGACTTTC
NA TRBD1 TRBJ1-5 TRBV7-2 CASSLRTGVNQPQHF TGTGCCAGCAGCTTACGCACAGGGGTTAACCAGCCCCAGCATTTT
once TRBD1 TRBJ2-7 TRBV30 CAWRMKGRQGRYEQYF TGTGCCTGGAGAATGAAGGGAAGACAGGGCCGGTACGAGCAGTACTTC
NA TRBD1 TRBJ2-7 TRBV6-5 CASRSGQGNYEQYF TGTGCCAGCAGATCGGGACAGGGAAACTACGAGCAGTACTTC
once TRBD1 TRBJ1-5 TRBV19 CASTRTGGAQPQHF TGTGCCAGTACCCGGACAGGGGGGGCTCAGCCCCAGCATTTT
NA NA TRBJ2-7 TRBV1 CTSSQHRLAGVREQYF TGCACCAGCAGCCAGCACCGTCTAGCGGGAGTTCGTGAGCAGTACTTC
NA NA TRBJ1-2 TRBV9 CASSVDGEAYGYTF TGTGCCAGCAGCGTAGATGGGGAGGCCTATGGCTACACCTTC
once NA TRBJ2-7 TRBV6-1 CASSDRWILPPYEQYF TGTGCCAGCAGTGACAGGTGGATACTCCCACCCTACGAGCAGTACTTC
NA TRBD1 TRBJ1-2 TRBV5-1 CASSLESGGRGYTF TGCGCCAGCAGCTTGGAGTCAGGGGGCCGTGGCTACACCTTC
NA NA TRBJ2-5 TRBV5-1 CASSLGLSATQETQYF TGCGCCAGCAGCTTGGGACTTTCCGCGACCCAAGAGACCCAGTACTTC
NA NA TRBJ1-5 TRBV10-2 CASRRGLDQPQHF TGCGCCAGCAGAAGAGGTCTCGATCAGCCCCAGCATTTT
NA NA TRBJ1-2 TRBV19 CASSMQLNGGSRIYGYTF TGTGCCAGTAGTATGCAACTTAACGGCGGGTCAAGAATCTATGGCTACACCTTC
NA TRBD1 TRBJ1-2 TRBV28 CASSPTGLYGYTF TGTGCCAGCAGCCCGACAGGGTTATATGGCTACACCTTC
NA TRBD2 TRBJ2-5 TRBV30 CAWSVGTSGGETQYF TGTGCCTGGAGTGTAGGGACTAGCGGGGGTGAGACCCAGTACTTC
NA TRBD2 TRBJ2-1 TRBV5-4 CASSLPFSGRDEQFF TGTGCCAGCAGCTTGCCGTTTAGCGGGAGGGATGAGCAGTTCTTC
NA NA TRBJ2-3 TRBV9 CASSPQGSTDTQYF TGTGCCAGCAGCCCACAGGGAAGCACAGATACGCAGTATTTT